This is a list of T cell receptor beta chains from one sample in a study of shared clonotypes between healthy human individuals. Profiled with immunoSEQ multiplex PCR; TCRdb holds only in-frame clones, not every one. The sample comprises over 1.4 million clones, roughly 95% of which are singletons, and approximately 1.1% rests with the top ten. The specimen was naive CD4+ T cells sorted from blood. The receptors derive from a man younger than 45 in good health. CDR3s include the opening cysteine and the closing phenylalanine or tryptophan. D genes are given only for firm matches. Clone size is stated in some rows and not others, as once, few, many or a class when expanded.

abundance	len	j_gene	d_gene	v_gene	CDR3aa	CDR3nt
-	13	TRBJ2-7	-	TRBV7-9	CASRNGPGGEQYF	TGTGCCAGCAGGAATGGTCCCGGGGGCGAGCAGTACTTC
-	12	TRBJ2-1	-	TRBV11-3	CASSSRYNEQFF	TGTGCCAGCAGCTCCCGCTACAATGAGCAGTTCTTC
-	14	TRBJ2-3	-	TRBV7-9	CASSLDFSTDTQYF	TGTGCCAGCAGCCTGGACTTCAGCACAGATACGCAGTATTTT
-	15	TRBJ2-7	-	TRBV5-4	CASSPGTVGSYEQYF	TGTGCCAGCAGCCCGGGGACGGTCGGCTCCTACGAGCAGTACTTC
-	12	TRBJ2-5	-	TRBV9	CASSVQGGTQYF	TGTGCCAGCAGCGTACAGGGAGGGACCCAGTACTTC
-	16	TRBJ1-1	-	TRBV4-1	CASSHGAGEMNTEAFF	TGCGCCAGCAGCCATGGGGCGGGGGAGATGAACACTGAAGCTTTCTTT
-	13	TRBJ1-1	-	TRBV14	CASSLLAGAGAFF	TGTGCCAGCAGCCTCCTAGCAGGGGCTGGAGCTTTCTTT
-	18	TRBJ2-1	TRBD2	TRBV5-4	CASSTKHGTSGSRGEQFF	TGTGCCAGCAGCACTAAACACGGGACTAGCGGGAGTCGAGGTGAGCAGTTCTTC
-	15	TRBJ2-7	-	TRBV7-2	CASSLAGTASYEQYF	TGTGCCAGCAGCTTGGCAGGGACTGCTTCCTACGAGCAGTACTTC
-	16	TRBJ2-1	TRBD2	TRBV5-1	CASSAGLAGEYNEQFF	TGCGCCAGCAGCGCGGGACTAGCGGGGGAGTACAATGAGCAGTTCTTC
-	16	TRBJ2-7	-	TRBV19	CASSIRPPSPFYEQYF	TGTGCCAGTAGTATTCGTCCTCCGTCCCCTTTCTACGAGCAGTACTTC
-	14	TRBJ2-5	TRBD2	TRBV5-4	CASSSSGSQETQYF	TGTGCCAGCAGCTCGAGCGGGAGCCAAGAGACCCAGTACTTC
-	17	TRBJ2-1	TRBD2	TRBV27	CASSSPPAGGPRNEQFF	TGTGCCAGCAGTTCGCCCCCTGCGGGAGGGCCACGGAATGAGCAGTTCTTC
-	15	TRBJ1-4	-	TRBV27	CASSTRGTAGEKLFF	TGTGCCAGCAGTACCCGGGGAACAGCCGGTGAAAAACTGTTTTTT
few	17	TRBJ2-7	TRBD2	TRBV7-9	CASSATRTSGTSYEQYF	TGTGCCAGCAGCGCCACCAGGACTAGCGGGACATCCTACGAGCAGTACTTC
-	13	TRBJ2-1	-	TRBV7-8	CASSLGAVGKQFF	TGTGCCAGCAGTCTAGGGGCGGTTGGGAAGCAGTTCTTC
-	16	TRBJ1-3	-	TRBV7-2	CASSRRTAVSGNTIYF	TGTGCCAGCAGCCGCCGGACAGCCGTCTCTGGAAACACCATATATTTT
once	10	TRBJ2-5	-	TRBV7-6	CASGHETQYF	TGTGCCAGCGGCCACGAGACCCAGTACTTC
-	13	TRBJ2-7	-	TRBV6-5	CASRFIASYEQYF	TGTGCCAGCAGGTTCATCGCCTCCTACGAGCAGTACTTC
-	15	TRBJ2-2	-	TRBV9	CASSVQQGNTGELFF	TGTGCCAGCAGCGTCCAACAGGGGAACACCGGGGAGCTGTTTTTT
-	16	TRBJ2-3	TRBD2	TRBV5-1	CASSLGLAGATDTQYF	TGCGCCAGCAGCTTGGGACTAGCGGGGGCCACAGATACGCAGTATTTT
-	14	TRBJ2-7	-	TRBV6-5	CASRTPGSSYEQYF	TGTGCCAGCAGGACGCCAGGTTCATCCTACGAGCAGTACTTC
-	13	TRBJ1-1	-	TRBV5-5	CASSLGVNTEAFF	TGTGCCAGCAGCTTGGGGGTAAACACTGAAGCTTTCTTT
-	11	TRBJ1-2	-	TRBV20-1	CSTGPVYGYTF	TGCAGTACCGGCCCCGTCTATGGCTACACCTTC
-	14	TRBJ2-7	-	TRBV5-4	CASSLGGAGYEQYF	TGTGCCAGCAGCTTGGGGGGGGCGGGGTACGAGCAGTACTTC
-	14	TRBJ2-7	-	TRBV7-2	CASSLRSIVYEQYF	TGTGCCAGCAGCCTCAGGTCCATTGTCTACGAGCAGTACTTC
-	13	TRBJ2-3	-	TRBV19	CASSAISTDTQYF	TGTGCCAGTAGTGCAATTAGCACAGATACGCAGTATTTT
-	14	TRBJ2-1	-	TRBV7-9	CASSLETNLNEQFF	TGTGCCAGCAGCTTAGAAACGAATCTCAATGAGCAGTTCTTC
-	14	TRBJ2-3	TRBD2	TRBV7-6	CASSLTSLVDTQYF	TGTGCCAGCAGCTTGACTAGCTTAGTAGATACGCAGTATTTT
-	16	TRBJ2-2	-	TRBV7-2	CASSLTALLNTGELFF	TGTGCCAGCAGCCTAACAGCGCTCTTAAACACCGGGGAGCTGTTTTTT
-	15	TRBJ2-3	-	TRBV2	CASSEAWTNTDTQYF	TGTGCCAGCAGTGAAGCTTGGACTAACACAGATACGCAGTATTTT
-	15	TRBJ2-1	-	TRBV7-3	CASSLSGDGYNEQFF	TGTGCCAGCAGCTTATCCGGGGACGGGTACAATGAGCAGTTCTTC
-	15	TRBJ2-6	-	TRBV19	CASLDYFSGANVLTF	TGTGCCAGTCTGGACTATTTCTCTGGGGCCAACGTCCTGACTTTC
-	13	TRBJ1-5	-	TRBV11-2	CASSLGHRQPQHF	TGTGCCAGCAGCTTAGGTCATCGCCAGCCCCAGCATTTT
-	13	TRBJ2-2	-	TRBV29-1	CSADSKNTGELFF	TGCAGCGCCGACAGTAAAAACACCGGGGAGCTGTTTTTT
-	15	TRBJ1-5	-	TRBV9	CASSVSAGTSQPQHF	TGTGCCAGCAGCGTAAGTGCAGGGACTTCTCAGCCCCAGCATTTT
-	15	TRBJ2-5	-	TRBV15	CATSREGAGSETQYF	TGTGCCACCAGCAGGGAAGGTGCCGGGTCCGAGACCCAGTACTTC
once	15	TRBJ2-2	-	TRBV2	CASSYSRIETGELFF	TGTGCCAGCAGTTATAGCCGGATAGAGACCGGGGAGCTGTTTTTT
-	16	TRBJ2-1	TRBD2	TRBV4-3	CASSLRLAGTYNEQFF	TGCGCCAGCAGCCTTCGACTAGCGGGGACCTACAATGAGCAGTTCTTC
-	15	TRBJ2-7	TRBD2	TRBV11-2	CASSLASGSGYEQYF	TGTGCCAGCAGCTTAGCCAGCGGGAGTGGGTACGAGCAGTACTTC
-	14	TRBJ2-2	-	TRBV6-1	CASTSGGNTGELFF	TGTGCCAGCACCTCCGGGGGGAACACCGGGGAGCTGTTTTTT
-	17	TRBJ2-3	TRBD2	TRBV5-4	CASSPIKRGTSTDTQYF	TGTGCCAGCAGCCCGATAAAGCGGGGGACTAGCACAGATACGCAGTATTTT
-	14	TRBJ2-1	TRBD2	TRBV5-1	CASSLAGGVFEQFF	TGCGCCAGCAGCCTAGCGGGAGGGGTGTTTGAGCAGTTCTTC
-	14	TRBJ1-1	TRBD1	TRBV5-1	CASTRTGSNTEAFF	TGCGCCAGCACCCGGACAGGGTCGAACACTGAAGCTTTCTTT
-	20	TRBJ2-7	TRBD2	TRBV28	CASSLRPKFIGLAGEYEQYF	TGTGCCAGCAGTTTACGGCCAAAATTTATTGGACTAGCGGGGGAATACGAGCAGTACTTC
-	16	TRBJ2-3	-	TRBV7-2	CASSASRGGRTDTQYF	TGTGCCAGCAGCGCCTCCCGGGGCGGCCGCACAGATACGCAGTATTTT
once	15	TRBJ2-3	-	TRBV10-1	CASSEGGVGTDTQYF	TGCGCCAGCAGTGAAGGAGGGGTGGGCACAGATACGCAGTATTTT
-	16	TRBJ2-2	TRBD1	TRBV5-1	CASRPRDRVIVGELFF	TGCGCCAGCAGGCCTAGGGACAGGGTAATCGTCGGGGAGCTGTTTTTT
-	16	TRBJ2-7	-	TRBV14	CASSQGGNRWGYEQYF	TGTGCCAGCAGCCAAGGAGGGAACAGGTGGGGGTACGAGCAGTACTTC
-	13	TRBJ1-1	-	TRBV30	CAWRRQANTEAFF	TGTGCCTGGAGGAGACAGGCAAACACTGAAGCTTTCTTT
-	13	TRBJ1-5	-	TRBV6-6	CASSHQPNQPQHF	TGTGCCAGCAGTCACCAGCCCAATCAGCCCCAGCATTTT
-	18	TRBJ1-4	TRBD1	TRBV5-5	CASNRPTGGLSTNEKLFF	TGTGCCAGCAATAGACCCACAGGGGGCCTGTCAACTAATGAAAAACTGTTTTTT
-	13	TRBJ1-1	-	TRBV7-8	CASSFDGNTEAFF	TGTGCCAGCAGCTTCGACGGAAACACTGAAGCTTTCTTT
-	15	TRBJ2-3	-	TRBV5-4	CASSMTGTSTDTQYF	TGTGCCAGCAGCATGACCGGGACTTCCACAGATACGCAGTATTTT
-	14	TRBJ1-2	-	TRBV4-3	CASSHTTVLEGYTF	TGCGCCAGCAGCCATACGACAGTCCTAGAGGGCTACACCTTC